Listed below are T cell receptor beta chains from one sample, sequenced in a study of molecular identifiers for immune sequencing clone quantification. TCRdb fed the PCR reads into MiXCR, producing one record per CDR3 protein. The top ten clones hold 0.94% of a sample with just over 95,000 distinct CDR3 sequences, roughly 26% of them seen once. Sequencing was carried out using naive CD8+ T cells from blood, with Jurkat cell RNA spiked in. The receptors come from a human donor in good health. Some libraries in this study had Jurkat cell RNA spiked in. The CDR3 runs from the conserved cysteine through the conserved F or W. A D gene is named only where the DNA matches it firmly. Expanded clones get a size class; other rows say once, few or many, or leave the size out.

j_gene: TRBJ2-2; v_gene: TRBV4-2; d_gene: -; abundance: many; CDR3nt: TGTGCCAGCAGCCAAGAAAATACCGGGGAGCTGTTTTTT; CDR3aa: CASSQENTGELFF
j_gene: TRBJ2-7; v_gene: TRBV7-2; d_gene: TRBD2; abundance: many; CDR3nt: TGTGCCAGCAGCCCCGCCGGGGGGGCCTACGAGCAGTACTTC; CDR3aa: CASSPAGGAYEQYF
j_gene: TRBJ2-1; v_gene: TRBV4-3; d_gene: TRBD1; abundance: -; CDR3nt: TGCGCCCGCAGCCCCCTCAGTGACAGGGGCTACAATGAGCAGTTCTTC; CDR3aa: CARSPLSDRGYNEQFF
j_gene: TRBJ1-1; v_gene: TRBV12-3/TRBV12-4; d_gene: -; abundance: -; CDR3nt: TGTGCCAGCAGTTTCGGGAACCCTGAAGCTTTCTTT; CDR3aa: CASSFGNPEAFF
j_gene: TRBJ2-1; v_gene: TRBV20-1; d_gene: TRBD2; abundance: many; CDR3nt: TGCAGTGCCAGAAACCCCAGCGGGAGGACTTATGAGCAGTTCTTC; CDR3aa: CSARNPSGRTYEQFF
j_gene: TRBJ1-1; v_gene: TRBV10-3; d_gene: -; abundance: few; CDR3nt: TGTGCCATCAGGAGGGGTATGAACACTGAAGCTTTCTTT; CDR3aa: CAIRRGMNTEAFF
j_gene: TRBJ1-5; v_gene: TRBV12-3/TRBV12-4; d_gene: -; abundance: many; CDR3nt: TGTGCCAGCAGTTTACCCGGAACAGTAGATCAGCCCCAGCATTTT; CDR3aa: CASSLPGTVDQPQHF
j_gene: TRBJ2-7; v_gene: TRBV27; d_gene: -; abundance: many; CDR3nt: TGTGCCAGCAGTTCACTCTCCTACGAGCAGTACTTC; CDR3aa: CASSSLSYEQYF
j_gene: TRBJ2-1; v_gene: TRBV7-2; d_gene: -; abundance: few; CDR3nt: TGTGCCAGCAGCGATTACAATGAGCAGTTCTTC; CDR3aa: CASSDYNEQFF
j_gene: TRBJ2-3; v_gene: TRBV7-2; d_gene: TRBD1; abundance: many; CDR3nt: TGTGCCAGTCCCGGGGGACAGGGGCCCACAGATACGCAGTATTTT; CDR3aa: CASPGGQGPTDTQYF
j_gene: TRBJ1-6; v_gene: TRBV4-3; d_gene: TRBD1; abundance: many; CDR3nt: TGCGCCAGCAGCCCCCGACAGGGGGCTGAGTCACCCCTCCACTTT; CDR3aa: CASSPRQGAESPLHF
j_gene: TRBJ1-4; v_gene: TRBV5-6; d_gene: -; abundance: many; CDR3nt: TGTGCCAGCAGCTTAGGACGGCGCGGTAATGAAAAACTGTTTTTT; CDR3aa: CASSLGRRGNEKLFF
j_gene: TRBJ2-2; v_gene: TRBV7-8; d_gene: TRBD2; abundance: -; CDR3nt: TGTGCCAGCAGCTTAGGGGGGGGCACCGGGGAGCTGTTTTTT; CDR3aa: CASSLGGGTGELFF
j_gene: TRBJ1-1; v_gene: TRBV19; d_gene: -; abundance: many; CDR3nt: TGTGCCAGTAGTGATCCGGGACAAATGAACACTGAAGCTTTCTTT; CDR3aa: CASSDPGQMNTEAFF
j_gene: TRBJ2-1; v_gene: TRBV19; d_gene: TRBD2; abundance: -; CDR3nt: TGTGCCAGTAGTCTGAGCGGGAGTGGTTCCTACAATGAGCAGTTCTTC; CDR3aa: CASSLSGSGSYNEQFF
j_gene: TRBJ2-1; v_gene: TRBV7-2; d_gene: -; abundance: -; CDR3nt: TGTGCCAGCAGCTTAGCCGTATCCTACAATGAGCAGTTCTTC; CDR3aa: CASSLAVSYNEQFF
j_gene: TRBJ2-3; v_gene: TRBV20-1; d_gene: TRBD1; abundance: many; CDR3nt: TGCAGTGCTGGCTCCCCGGGACAGGGAATCCCAGATACGCAGTATTTT; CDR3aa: CSAGSPGQGIPDTQYF
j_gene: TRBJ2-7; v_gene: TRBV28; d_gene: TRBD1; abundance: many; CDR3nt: TGTGCCAGCAGTTCGTCGTCTCCGGGACAGGACAACTACTACGAGCAGTACTTC; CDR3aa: CASSSSSPGQDNYYEQYF
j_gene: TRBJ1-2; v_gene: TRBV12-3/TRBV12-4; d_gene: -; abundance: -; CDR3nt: TGTGCCAGCAGTTTAAGACTGGACGGTGAATACTATGGCTACACCTTC; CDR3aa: CASSLRLDGEYYGYTF
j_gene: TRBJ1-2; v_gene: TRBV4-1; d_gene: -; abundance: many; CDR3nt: TGCGCCAGCAGCCAACTCACCGACAACGGCTACACCTTC; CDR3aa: CASSQLTDNGYTF
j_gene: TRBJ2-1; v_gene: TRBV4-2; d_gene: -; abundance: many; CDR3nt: TGTGCCAGCAGCCAAGAGGTAGGAGCCTACAATGAGCAGTTCTTC; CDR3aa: CASSQEVGAYNEQFF
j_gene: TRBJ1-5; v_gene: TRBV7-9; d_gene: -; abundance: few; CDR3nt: TGTGCCAGCAGTTCCCCGGGAGGGGACAATCAGCCCCAGCATTTT; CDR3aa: CASSSPGGDNQPQHF
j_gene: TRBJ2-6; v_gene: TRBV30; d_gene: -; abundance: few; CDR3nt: TGTGCCTGGACCGACGGAGGGGTCTCCTCTGGGGCCAACGTCCTGACTTTC; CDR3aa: CAWTDGGVSSGANVLTF
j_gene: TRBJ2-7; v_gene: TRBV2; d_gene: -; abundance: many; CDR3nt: TGTGCCAGCAGTGAAGCCTGGGGCTCCTACGAGCAGTACTTC; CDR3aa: CASSEAWGSYEQYF
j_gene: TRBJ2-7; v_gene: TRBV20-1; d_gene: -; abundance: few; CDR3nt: TGCAGTGCTAGAGGCAAAGGAGAGGGGACGGGGACCTACGAGCAGTACTTC; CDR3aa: CSARGKGEGTGTYEQYF
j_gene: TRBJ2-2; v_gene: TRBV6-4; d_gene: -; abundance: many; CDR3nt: TGTGCCAGCACCCCGACGGCCCACACCGGGGAGCTGTTTTTT; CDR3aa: CASTPTAHTGELFF
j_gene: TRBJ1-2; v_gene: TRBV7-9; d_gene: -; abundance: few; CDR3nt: TGTGCCAGCAGCGAGACAGGCTACCACTATGGCTACACCTTC; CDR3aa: CASSETGYHYGYTF
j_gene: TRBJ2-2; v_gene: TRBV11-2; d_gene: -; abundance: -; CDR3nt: TGTGCCAGCAGCTTGGGTGGGCGCACCGGGGAGCTGTTTTTT; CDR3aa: CASSLGGRTGELFF
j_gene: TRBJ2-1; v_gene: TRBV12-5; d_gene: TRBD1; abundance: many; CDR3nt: TGTGCTAGTGGTTTGGTCGGGACAGGGGTTGTTGAGCAGTTCTTC; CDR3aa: CASGLVGTGVVEQFF
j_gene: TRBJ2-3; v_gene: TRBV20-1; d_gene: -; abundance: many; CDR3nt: TGCAGTGCTAGAGGGATACTGGGGGTAGCGGAGATCACAGATACGCAGTATTTT; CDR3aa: CSARGILGVAEITDTQYF
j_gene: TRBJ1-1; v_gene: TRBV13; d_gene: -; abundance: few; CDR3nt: TGTGCCAGCAATTTCAGGATGAACACTGAAGCTTTCTTT; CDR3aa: CASNFRMNTEAFF
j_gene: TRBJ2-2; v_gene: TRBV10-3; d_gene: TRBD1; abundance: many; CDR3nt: TGTGCCATCAGTGAGTCTACCTGGACAGGTTACACCGGGGAGCTGTTTTTT; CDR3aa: CAISESTWTGYTGELFF
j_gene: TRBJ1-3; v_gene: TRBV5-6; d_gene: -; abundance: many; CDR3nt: TGTGCCAGCAGCTTGGGCGGGGTCTCTGGAAACACCATATATTTT; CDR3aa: CASSLGGVSGNTIYF
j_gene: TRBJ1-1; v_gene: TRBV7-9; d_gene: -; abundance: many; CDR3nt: TGTGCCAGCAGCTTTATGAACACTGAAGCTTTCTTT; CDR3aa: CASSFMNTEAFF
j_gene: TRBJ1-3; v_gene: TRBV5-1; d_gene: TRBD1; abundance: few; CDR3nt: TGCGCCAGCAGCTTGCGACAGGGGGCTGAAGGAAACACCATATATTTT; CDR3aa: CASSLRQGAEGNTIYF
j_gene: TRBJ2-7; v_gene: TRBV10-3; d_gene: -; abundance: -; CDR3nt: TGTGCCACCAGTGAACCCGCTCTGGCCTACGAGCAGTATTTC; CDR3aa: CATSEPALAYEQYF
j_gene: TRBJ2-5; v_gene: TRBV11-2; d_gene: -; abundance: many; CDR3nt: TGTGCCAGCAGCCCCCCTACGTACCAAGAGACCCAGTACTTC; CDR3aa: CASSPPTYQETQYF
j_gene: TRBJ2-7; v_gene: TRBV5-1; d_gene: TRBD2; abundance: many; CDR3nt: TGCGCCAGCAGCTGGACTAGCGGGACCCACTCCTACGAGCAGTACTTC; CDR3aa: CASSWTSGTHSYEQYF
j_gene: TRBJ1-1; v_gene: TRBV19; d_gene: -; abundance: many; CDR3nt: TGTGCCAGTAGCCCTGAAAGGGGGACTATAAACACTGAAGCTTTCTTT; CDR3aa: CASSPERGTINTEAFF
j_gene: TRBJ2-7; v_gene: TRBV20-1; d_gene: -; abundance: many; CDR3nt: TGCAGTGCCCCCGACCGGGGCGGGATGGCCTACGAGCAGTACTTC; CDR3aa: CSAPDRGGMAYEQYF
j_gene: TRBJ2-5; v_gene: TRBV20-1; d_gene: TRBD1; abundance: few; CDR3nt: TGCAGTGCCCCCCCCTGGGACAGCCCAGCCCAAGAGACCCAGTACTTC; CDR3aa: CSAPPWDSPAQETQYF
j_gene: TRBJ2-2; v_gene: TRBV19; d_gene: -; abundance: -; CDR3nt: TGTGCCAGTAGTATTTTCCAGGGCTTCACCGGGGAGCTGTTTTTT; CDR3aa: CASSIFQGFTGELFF
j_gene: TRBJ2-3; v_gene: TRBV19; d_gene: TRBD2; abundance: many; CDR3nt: TGTGCCAGTACCCCTTCTCTGCGGGGGATCACAGATACGCAGTATTTT; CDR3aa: CASTPSLRGITDTQYF